Following are 32 T cell receptor beta chains from one sample sequenced in a study of blood T cell repertoires in COVID-19. The table came from immunoSEQ multiplex PCR; TCRdb's copy has only in-frame clones and leaves some out. The sample consists of about 74,000 clones, around nine tenths of them appearing once. Sequencing used peripheral blood. Receptors originate from a man aged 65 to 79 with active or convalescent COVID-19.

The chain uses TRBV5-4 and TRBJ2-3; TRBD1 is a possible D gene (5 bases). The germline V gene encodes CDR1 SGHNT and CDR2 YYREEE (reference sequence). Between the trimmed V and J ends, which lost 5 bases and 1 base, there was a span of 14 bases. The CDR3 sequence is 15 residues long. The CDR3 DNA sequence: TGTGCCAGCAGGCTGACAGAGACCGGCACAGATACGCAGTATTTT. Protein sequence: CASRLTETGTDTQYF.

The chain joins TRBV13 to TRBJ1-2; 11 nucleotides line up with TRBD1. The V gene's germline CDR1 is PRHDT and CDR2 FYEKMQ (reference sequence). Trimming cost V 0 bases and J 5 bases; bases outside gene matches: 8. The CDR3 runs to 17 residues. CDR3 sequence reads: CASSLGDRGRRNYGYTF. CDR3 coding DNA: TGTGCCAGCAGCTTAGGGGACAGGGGGCGCCGGAATTATGGCTACACCTTC.

The rearrangement joins TRBV10-3 to TRBJ1-1, with TRBD1 matching 9 bases. The CDR3 has 12 amino acids. With V trimmed by 9 bases and J by 13 bases, 12 bases remained unmatched. Per the germline V gene, CDR1 is ENHRY and CDR2 is SYGVKD. CDR3 coding DNA: TGTGCCATTGGACCGGGACAGGGTAAATATTTCTTT. Its protein is CAIGPGQGKYFF.

This clone appeared once. The genes are TRBV28 and TRBJ2-3, with D tentatively TRBD2 (7 bases). Germline CDR1 reads MDHEN; CDR2 reads SYDVKM. Trimming took off 3 bases at V and 2 bases at J, with 15 bases between the two ends. This CDR3 is 16 amino acids long. The CDR3 DNA reads TGTGCCAGCAGTTTCCTTTCCGGGGGGCCCACAGATACGCAGTATTTT. Protein: CASSFLSGGPTDTQYF.

The table lists this clone with a few counts. The chain joins TRBV3-1 (or the pseudogene TRBV3-2) to TRBJ2-7; 8 bases align to TRBD2. There are 13 residues in the CDR3. The trim removed 4 bases at V and 2 bases at J, leaving 1 base unmatched. Germline V gene lookup returns CDR1 LGHDT and CDR2 YNNKEL (reference sequence). The CDR3 region is CASSPGGAYEQYF. CDR3 DNA: TGTGCCAGCAGCCCCGGGGGGGCCTACGAGCAGTACTTC.

CDR3 sequence: CASRLAPSTSGDTGELFF. The DNA of the CDR3 is TGTGCAAGTCGCTTAGCGCCGAGTACTAGCGGGGACACCGGGGAGCTGTTTTTT. The chain recombines TRBV12-2 with TRBJ2-2; TRBD2 is taken as the D call from the table, unchecked against the DNA. TRBV12-2 is reported as a pseudogene. CDR3 length: 18 amino acids.

Written as DNA, the CDR3 is TGTGCCAGCAGTGAGGGACCTAAGACAGGCCGGAACACTGAAGCTTTCTTT. Amino acids: CASSEGPKTGRNTEAFF. This chain connects TRBV2 to TRBJ1-1, with D tentatively TRBD1 (6 bases). Germline V gene sequence: CDR1 SNHLY, CDR2 FYNNEI. Deletions cut 3 bases from V and 1 base from J, with 18 bases between. This CDR3 region has 17 residues.

CDR3 nucleotides: TGTGCCTGGACCCAGGGAGATACGCAGTATTTT. This sequence encodes CAWTQGDTQYF. The gene calls are TRBV30 and TRBJ2-3; TRBD1 might be the D (5 bases). Germline V gene data show CDR1 as GTSNPN and CDR2 as SVGIG (reference sequence). V lost 4 bases, J lost 5 bases, and 7 bases lay in between. This CDR3 comprises 11 residues. Full variable domain (rest looked up from reference TRBV30 and TRBJ2-3): SQTIHQWPATLVQPVGSPLSLECTVEGTSNPNLYWYRQAAGRGLQLLFYSVGIGQISSEVPQNLSASRPQDRQFILSSKKLLLSDSGFYLCAWTQGDTQYFGPGTRLTVL.

The chain recombines TRBV2 with TRBJ2-3; 8 bases agree with TRBD2. The germline CDR1 and CDR2 sequences are SNHLY and FYNNEI. J lost 2 bases, V lost 9 bases, and 7 bases had no gene match. This CDR3 spans 14 amino acids. The CDR3 protein is CARGGLGDTDTQYF. As DNA, the CDR3 is TGTGCCAGGGGGGGACTAGGAGACACAGATACGCAGTATTTT.

This clone was detected only a few times. The chain joins TRBV6-4 to TRBJ1-6, with unresolved D. The CDR3 spans 13 residues. The V end was cut by 9 bases, the J end by 5 bases, with 11 bases between. Germline V gene sequence: CDR1 MRHNA, CDR2 SNTAGT. This CDR3 is CARGKPNNSPLHF. The CDR3, as DNA: TGTGCCAGGGGCAAACCAAATAATTCACCCCTCCACTTT.

This chain's CDR3 is CASSQGWGGTGWQFF. The CDR3 bases are TGCGCCAGCAGCCAAGGTTGGGGAGGGACCGGGTGGCAGTTCTTC. This rearrangement joins TRBV4-1 to TRBJ2-1, with 7 bases aligning to TRBD2. Trimming removed 1 base from V and 12 bases from J; junction bases left unmatched: 12. The V gene's germline CDR1 is MGHRA and CDR2 YSYEKL. CDR3 length: 15 residues.

This clone was seen once. The chain couples TRBV20-1 to TRBJ2-1; D possibly corresponds to TRBD2 (6 bases). V shed 3 bases and J shed 12 bases, with 12 bases lying between them. This CDR3 has 11 residues. CDR1 is DFQATT and CDR2 is SNEGSKA in the germline V gene (reference sequence). The DNA of the CDR3 is TGCAGTGCTAGGCACCGGGACTGGCAGTTCTTC. This translates into CSARHRDWQFF.

The gene calls are TRBV6-5 and TRBJ2-7, with D perhaps TRBD1 (5 bases). This CDR3 has 15 amino acids. Germline CDR1 is MNHEY and CDR2 is SVGAGI. The V end lost 7 bases, the J end lost 6 bases, and 22 bases lay between the germline ends. Written as DNA, the CDR3 is TGTGCCAGCAACTACGACAGTTCCCGTCTCAGCGAGCAGTACTTC. Amino acid sequence: CASNYDSSRLSEQYF.

The V gene is TRBV7-9, the J gene TRBJ2-1; TRBD2 matches at 14 bases. This CDR3 has 14 amino acids. CDR1 and CDR2 from the germline V gene are SEHNR and FQNEAQ (reference sequence). J gave up 9 bases and V 3 bases, and 1 base lay outside the gene matches. Here the CDR3 reads CASSLGLAGAEQFF. CDR3 nucleotide sequence: TGTGCCAGCAGCTTGGGACTAGCGGGAGCTGAGCAGTTCTTC.

The genes are TRBV5-4 and TRBJ2-5; D is unclear. CDR1 is SGHNT, CDR2 YYREEE, per germline (reference sequence). V was cut by 0 bases and J by 2 bases, with 5 bases left in between. The CDR3 is made up of 13 amino acids. The DNA for the CDR3 is TGTGCCAGCAGCTTGGGAGGACAAGAGACCCAGTACTTC. It codes for CASSLGGQETQYF.

J is TRBJ1-5 and V is TRBV19; no clear D. Germline V CDR1 and CDR2: LNHDA, SQIVND (reference sequence). Trimming shortened V by 5 bases and J by 3 bases, and 8 bases separated the two germline ends. CDR3 length: 13 amino acids. CDR3 residues: CASSRQYNQPQHF. CDR3 coding DNA: TGTGCCAGTAGTCGCCAGTACAATCAGCCCCAGCATTTT.

The chain recombines TRBV5-5 with TRBJ2-3; 8 nucleotides align to TRBD2. The CDR3 runs 15 residues. With V trimmed by 5 bases and J by 0 bases, 5 bases remained unmatched. CDR1 is SGHKS and CDR2 is YYEKEE in the germline V gene (reference sequence). The CDR3 nucleotides are TGTGCCAGCAGATATAGCGGGACTAGCACAGATACGCAGTATTTT. It translates to CASRYSGTSTDTQYF. The full variable domain, its missing parts supplied by reference TRBV5-5 and TRBJ2-3, is DAGVTQSPTHLIKTRGQQVTLRCSPISGHKSVSWYQQVLGQGPQFIFQYYEKEERGRGNFPDRFSARQFPNYSSELNVNALLLGDSALYLCASRYSGTSTDTQYFGPGTRLTVL.

This sequence joins TRBV5-1 and TRBJ2-5; 10 nucleotides line up with TRBD2. The CDR3 spans 16 residues. Germline V gene lookup returns CDR1 SGHRS and CDR2 YFSETQ. V lost 4 bases and J lost 0; bases outside the gene matches: 6. CDR3: CASSESGGAYQETQYF. The CDR3 bases are TGCGCCAGCAGCGAAAGCGGGGGGGCGTACCAAGAGACCCAGTACTTC.

This clone was detected once. This chain's CDR3 is CASSPSSYNSPLHF. The CDR3 nucleotides read TGTGCCAGTAGTCCGAGCTCCTATAATTCACCCCTCCACTTT. This rearrangement joins TRBV19 to TRBJ1-6; no reliable D call. In germline, CDR1 is LNHDA, CDR2 SQIVND (reference sequence). The germline V and J ends were trimmed by 5 bases and 0 bases, with 5 bases remaining between them. This CDR3 is built from 14 residues.

The V and J genes are TRBV2 and TRBJ1-4; possible D gene TRBD1, 6 bases. The CDR3 is 15 residues long. V was shortened by 5 bases and J by 8 bases, with 18 bases between the two germline ends. The germline CDR1 and CDR2 sequences are SNHLY and FYNNEI. The CDR3 reads CASSRDTGNEEKLFF. The CDR3 DNA reads as TGTGCCAGCAGTCGAGATACAGGGAATGAGGAAAAACTGTTTTTT.

The rearrangement links TRBV27 to TRBJ2-3, with 7 bases fitting TRBD2. The germline gives CDR1 MNHEY, CDR2 SMNVEV (reference sequence). V trimming: 4 bases; J trimming: 4 bases; junction bases outside the gene matches: 11. CDR3 length: 16 amino acids. DNA for the CDR3: TGTGCCAGCAGTTCCCGGGGAGCGGGGTGGTCAGATACGCAGTATTTT. Protein: CASSSRGAGWSDTQYF.

This chain uses TRBV28 with TRBJ1-2; possible D gene TRBD1, 6 bases. In germline, CDR1 is MDHEN, CDR2 SYDVKM. Trimming took 6 bases from V and 2 from J, leaving 13 bases between them. The CDR3 sequence is 14 residues long. The CDR3 DNA is TGTGCCAGCAGACGGACAGCCTCAAACTATGGCTACACCTTC. It yields the protein CASRRTASNYGYTF.

The chain recombines TRBV19 with TRBJ2-1; D is ambiguous. Trimming stripped 3 bases from V and 9 bases from J, with 9 bases between. This CDR3 is built from 12 residues. The germline CDR1 and CDR2 sequences are LNHDA and SQIVND (reference sequence). The CDR3 DNA follows: TGTGCCAGTAGTATCCAAACGGGTGAGCAGTTCTTC. It specifies CASSIQTGEQFF.

The chain has TRBV28 and TRBJ2-5; 9 positions agree with TRBD1. V shed 6 bases, J shed 4 bases, and the junction held 6 bases outside the gene matches. This CDR3 region has 14 residues. CDR1 and CDR2 (germline): MDHEN, SYDVKM. The CDR3 DNA is TGTGCCAGCAGAGCACAGGGGGCAGGAGAGACCCAGTACTTC. The encoded protein is CASRAQGAGETQYF.

J is TRBJ1-5 and V is TRBV3-1 (or the pseudogene TRBV3-2); D is uncertain. V gave up 3 bases and J gave up 1 base, with 7 bases separating them. The CDR3 extends over 14 amino acids. Germline lookup yields CDR1 LGHDT and CDR2 YNNKEL (reference sequence). This CDR3 is CASSQGRSNQPQHF. The CDR3 nucleotides read TGTGCCAGCAGCCAGGGGAGGAGCAATCAGCCCCAGCATTTT.

The CDR3 DNA is TGTGCCAGCAGTATCAGTAGGACGGGGGTGACTGAGCAGTACTTC. Its translation: CASSISRTGVTEQYF. The rearrangement links TRBV6-6 to TRBJ2-7; tentatively, D is TRBD2 (6 bases). V lost 5 bases, J lost 7 bases, and 21 bases lay in between. CDR1 MNHNY and CDR2 SVGAGI come from the germline V gene (reference sequence). CDR3 length: 15 residues.

This chain links TRBV7-6 with TRBJ2-3, with 10 bases identical to TRBD2. The CDR3 length is 16 residues. V shed 1 base, J shed 2 bases, and the junction held 3 bases outside the gene matches. CDR1 and CDR2 (germline): SGHVS, FNYEAQ. The CDR3, as DNA: TGTGCCAGCAGCTTAGGAGCGGGGGGGCTCACAGATACGCAGTATTTT. Residues: CASSLGAGGLTDTQYF.

The J gene is TRBJ1-3, the V gene TRBV27; possibly TRBD1 for D (6 bases). Germline assignment: CDR1 MNHEY and CDR2 SMNVEV (reference sequence). The V gene lost 6 bases and the J gene lost 4 bases, with 10 bases spanning the gap. This CDR3 comprises 13 residues. The CDR3 DNA sequence: TGTGCCAGCAGGAGCAGGGGAGGAAACACCATATATTTT. This translates into CASRSRGGNTIYF.

This chain uses TRBV15 with TRBJ1-1, with D tentatively TRBD1 (5 bases). CDR3 length equals 13 residues. Between the trimmed V and J ends, which lost 1 base and 5 bases, there was a span of 8 bases. The germline CDR1 and CDR2 sequences are LNHNV and YYDKDF (reference sequence). The CDR3 DNA is TGTGCCACCAGCAGAGCCAGGGCTACTGAAGCTTTCTTT. Its protein product is CATSRARATEAFF.

The chain is built from TRBV2 and TRBJ1-4; TRBD1 matches 8 bases. The germline V gene encodes CDR1 SNHLY and CDR2 FYNNEI. CDR3 length equals 14 residues. The ends lost 4 bases at V and 7 bases at J; junction bases unmatched: 5. This CDR3 is CASSGTGRAEKLFF. As DNA, the CDR3 is TGTGCCAGCAGTGGGACAGGGCGAGCTGAAAAACTGTTTTTT.

This clone was picked up one time. V and J are TRBV11-2 and TRBJ2-1; 12 positions agree with TRBD2. Germline values: CDR1 SGHAT, CDR2 FQNNGV. Germline trimming cut 6 bases from V and 7 bases from J; bases unmatched to any gene: 7. CDR3 length: 15 amino acids. The CDR3 DNA reads TGTGCCAGCAGTCTTCTAGCGGGAGGGTTAAATGAGCAGTTCTTC. It codes for CASSLLAGGLNEQFF.

The CDR3 sequence is CAISESMISVPDTQYF. The CDR3 DNA follows: TGTGCCATCAGTGAGTCTATGATTAGCGTGCCAGATACGCAGTATTTT. The chain is built from TRBV10-3 and TRBJ2-3; possible D gene TRBD2, 5 bases. The germline V and J ends were trimmed by 0 bases and 4 bases, with 14 bases remaining between them. Germline-derived CDR1 and CDR2 are ENHRY and SYGVKD. This CDR3 comprises 16 residues.